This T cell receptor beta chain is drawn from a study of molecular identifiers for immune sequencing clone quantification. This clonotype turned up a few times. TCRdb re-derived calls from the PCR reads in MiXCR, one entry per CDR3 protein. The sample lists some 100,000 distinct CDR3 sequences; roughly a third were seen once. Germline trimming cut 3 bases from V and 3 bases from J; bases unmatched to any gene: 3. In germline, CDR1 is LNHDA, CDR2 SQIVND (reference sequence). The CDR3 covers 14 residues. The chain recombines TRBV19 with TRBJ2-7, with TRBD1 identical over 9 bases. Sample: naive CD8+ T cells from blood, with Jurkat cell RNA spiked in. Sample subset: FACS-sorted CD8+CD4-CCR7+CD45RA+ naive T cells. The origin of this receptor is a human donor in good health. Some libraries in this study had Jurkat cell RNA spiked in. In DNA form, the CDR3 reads TGTGCCAGTAGTATCGGACAGGGGATCTACGAGCAGTACTTC. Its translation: CASSIGQGIYEQYF.